Listed below are T cell receptor beta chains from one sample, sequenced in a study of tumor-infiltrating lymphocytes in primary liver carcinoma. One entry per CDR3 protein results from TCRdb running MiXCR on the multiplex PCR reads. The sample carries about 310,000 distinct CDR3 sequences, around 50% recorded once. Sequencing was carried out using peripheral blood. The receptors originated from a woman aged 25 to 39 with primary liver carcinoma and hepatitis B virus infection. Each CDR3 is given with its conserved first and last residue. A D gene is named only where the DNA matches it firmly. Only part of the rows carry a size: once, few, many, or a class if the clone is expanded.

V: TRBV5-5
D: NA
J: TRBJ2-7
size: few
CDR3: CASSLVLYSYEQYF
DNA: TGTGCCAGCAGCTTAGTACTATACTCCTACGAGCAGTACTTC

V: TRBV12-3/TRBV12-4
D: TRBD2
J: TRBJ2-1
size: many
CDR3: CASSKWTSGSNEQFF
DNA: TGTGCCAGCAGTAAGTGGACTAGCGGGAGCAATGAGCAGTTCTTC

V: TRBV25-1
D: NA
J: TRBJ2-7
size: NA
CDR3: CASSEVGSGYEQYF
DNA: TGTGCCAGCAGTGAAGTAGGGTCGGGCTACGAGCAGTACTTC

V: TRBV5-4
D: NA
J: TRBJ1-3
size: NA
CDR3: CASSFWERDTIYF
DNA: TGTGCCAGCAGCTTTTGGGAGCGAGACACCATATATTTT

V: TRBV6-1
D: TRBD1
J: TRBJ2-7
size: NA
CDR3: CTSVYAGTASYEQYF
DNA: TGTACCAGCGTCTACGCCGGGACAGCCTCCTACGAGCAGTACTTC

V: TRBV11-2
D: NA
J: TRBJ2-1
size: NA
CDR3: CASSHKGDNSYNEQFF
DNA: TGTGCCAGCAGCCACAAGGGGGACAATTCCTACAATGAGCAGTTCTTC

V: TRBV12-3/TRBV12-4
D: NA
J: TRBJ1-5
size: NA
CDR3: CASSSFSNQPRHF
DNA: TGTGCCAGCAGTAGTTTTAGCAATCAGCCCCGGCATTTT

V: TRBV7-9
D: TRBD2
J: TRBJ2-3
size: NA
CDR3: CASSLVGSGSDTQYF
DNA: TGTGCCAGCAGCTTAGTCGGTAGCGGGTCAGATACGCAGTATTTT

V: TRBV6-5
D: NA
J: TRBJ1-2
size: NA
CDR3: CASNYTQGRGYTF
DNA: TGTGCCAGCAATTACACACAGGGACGGGGCTACACCTTC

V: TRBV7-9
D: NA
J: TRBJ2-1
size: NA
CDR3: CASSPRWGRSNEQFF
DNA: TGTGCCAGCAGCCCCCGGTGGGGGCGATCCAATGAGCAGTTCTTC

V: TRBV5-6
D: NA
J: TRBJ2-5
size: NA
CDR3: CASSPTTPAETQYF
DNA: TGTGCCAGCAGCCCGACGACTCCGGCAGAGACCCAGTACTTC

V: TRBV6-1
D: TRBD2
J: TRBJ2-3
size: NA
CDR3: CASSVPASGSFRTQCF
DNA: TGTGCCAGCAGTGTCCCCGCTAGCGGGAGCTTCAGGACGCAGTGTTTT

V: TRBV12-3/TRBV12-4
D: TRBD1
J: TRBJ1-3
size: NA
CDR3: CASCQTGDRNTIYF
DNA: TGTGCCAGCTGCCAGACAGGGGACAGGAACACCATATATTTT

V: TRBV6-5
D: NA
J: TRBJ1-2
size: many
CDR3: CASSTRQNYGYTF
DNA: TGTGCCAGCAGCACCCGACAGAACTATGGCTACACCTTC

V: TRBV10-2
D: TRBD2
J: TRBJ2-1
size: NA
CDR3: CASGGGGSYNEQFF
DNA: TGCGCCAGTGGCGGCGGGGGCTCCTACAATGAGCAGTTCTTC

V: TRBV2
D: NA
J: TRBJ2-3
size: NA
CDR3: CASILTDTQYF
DNA: TGTGCCAGCATCTTAACGGATACGCAGTATTTT

V: TRBV11-2
D: NA
J: TRBJ2-7
size: many
CDR3: CASSPVAYEQYF
DNA: TGTGCCAGCAGCCCAGTAGCCTACGAGCAGTACTTC

V: TRBV28
D: NA
J: TRBJ2-5
size: few
CDR3: CASRDRTTFQETQYF
DNA: TGTGCCAGCAGGGACAGAACCACATTCCAAGAGACCCAGTACTTC

V: TRBV6-5
D: TRBD1
J: TRBJ2-3
size: few
CDR3: CASSYSMSGGIFTDTQYF
DNA: TGTGCCAGCAGTTACTCGATGTCAGGGGGAATTTTTACAGATACGCAGTATTTT

V: TRBV11-2
D: TRBD2
J: TRBJ2-7
size: NA
CDR3: CANSLTGGKQYF
DNA: TGTGCCAACAGCTTGACGGGAGGTAAACAGTACTTC

V: TRBV6-2/TRBV6-3
D: TRBD2
J: TRBJ2-3
size: NA
CDR3: CAGSYSFLAGVGGTLDTQYF
DNA: TGTGCCGGCAGTTACTCTTTCTTAGCGGGAGTCGGGGGAACTTTAGATACGCAGTATTTT

V: TRBV5-6
D: NA
J: TRBJ2-7
size: NA
CDR3: CASSLPREQYF
DNA: TGTGCCAGCAGCTTGCCACGGGAGCAGTACTTC